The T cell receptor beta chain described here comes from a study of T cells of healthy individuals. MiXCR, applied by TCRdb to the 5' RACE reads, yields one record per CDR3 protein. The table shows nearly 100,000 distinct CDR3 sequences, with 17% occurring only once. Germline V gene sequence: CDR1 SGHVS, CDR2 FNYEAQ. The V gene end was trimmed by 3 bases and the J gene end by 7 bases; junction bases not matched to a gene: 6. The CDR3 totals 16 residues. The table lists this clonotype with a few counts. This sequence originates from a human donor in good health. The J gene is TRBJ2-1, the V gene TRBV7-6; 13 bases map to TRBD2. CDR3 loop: CASSLHPGLAGNEQFF. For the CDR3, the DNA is TGTGCCAGCAGCTTGCATCCGGGACTAGCGGGGAATGAGCAGTTCTTC.